Given below is one T cell receptor beta chain in context. Its target is unknown. The data stem from a study of identical twins. Overall study findings and caveats: Twins showed weaker excess sharing in their beta out-of-frame sequences.

V lost 0 bases and J lost 5; bases outside the gene matches: 7. Germline CDR1 reads SGHRS; CDR2 reads YFSETQ. The CDR3 runs to 15 residues. TCRdb reprocessed the 5' RACE reads with MiXCR, giving one entry per CDR3 protein. This table has roughly 700,000 distinct CDR3 sequences, less than 10% appearing once. The same sample was also studied in work on yellow fever vaccine responses in identical twins.

The sequenced sample consisted of PBMCs. The rearrangement links TRBV5-1 to TRBJ2-5, with 7 bases identical to TRBD1. This receptor was taken from a woman between 18 and 30 years old in good health. CDR3 coding DNA: TGCGCCAGCAGCTTGGCCGACAGGGTCCAGGAGACCCAGTACTTC. Translated, it gives CASSLADRVQETQYF.